This T cell receptor (beta chain) was sequenced for a study of tumour-infiltrating T cells in Burkitt lymphoma. Turning to the study itself: Overall and progression-free survival were predicted by productive clonality.

Here immunoSEQ multiplex PCR was the method, and the copy in TCRdb shows in-frame clones only, minus some. The sample holds roughly 5,300 clones, roughly 9.8% seen once. The CDR3 has 16 residues. Trimming took off 1 base at V and 1 base at J, with 11 bases between the two ends. Germline V gene sequence: CDR1 LNHNV, CDR2 YYDKDF (reference sequence). Sequencing input: tumor tissue. This TCR came from a human donor with diffuse large B-cell lymphoma. This chain uses TRBV15 with TRBJ1-5; possibly TRBD1 for D (5 bases). The CDR3 sequence: CATSRGGEGSNQPQHF. DNA for the CDR3: TGTGCCACCAGCAGAGGGGGCGAAGGCAGCAATCAGCCCCAGCATTTT. Supplemented by reference TRBV15 and TRBJ1-5, the full variable domain reads DAMVIQNPRYQVTQFGKPVTLSCSQTLNHNVMYWYQQKSSQAPKLLFHYYDKDFNNEADTPDNFQSRRPNTSFCFLDIRSPGLGDTAMYLCATSRGGEGSNQPQHFGDGTRLSIL.